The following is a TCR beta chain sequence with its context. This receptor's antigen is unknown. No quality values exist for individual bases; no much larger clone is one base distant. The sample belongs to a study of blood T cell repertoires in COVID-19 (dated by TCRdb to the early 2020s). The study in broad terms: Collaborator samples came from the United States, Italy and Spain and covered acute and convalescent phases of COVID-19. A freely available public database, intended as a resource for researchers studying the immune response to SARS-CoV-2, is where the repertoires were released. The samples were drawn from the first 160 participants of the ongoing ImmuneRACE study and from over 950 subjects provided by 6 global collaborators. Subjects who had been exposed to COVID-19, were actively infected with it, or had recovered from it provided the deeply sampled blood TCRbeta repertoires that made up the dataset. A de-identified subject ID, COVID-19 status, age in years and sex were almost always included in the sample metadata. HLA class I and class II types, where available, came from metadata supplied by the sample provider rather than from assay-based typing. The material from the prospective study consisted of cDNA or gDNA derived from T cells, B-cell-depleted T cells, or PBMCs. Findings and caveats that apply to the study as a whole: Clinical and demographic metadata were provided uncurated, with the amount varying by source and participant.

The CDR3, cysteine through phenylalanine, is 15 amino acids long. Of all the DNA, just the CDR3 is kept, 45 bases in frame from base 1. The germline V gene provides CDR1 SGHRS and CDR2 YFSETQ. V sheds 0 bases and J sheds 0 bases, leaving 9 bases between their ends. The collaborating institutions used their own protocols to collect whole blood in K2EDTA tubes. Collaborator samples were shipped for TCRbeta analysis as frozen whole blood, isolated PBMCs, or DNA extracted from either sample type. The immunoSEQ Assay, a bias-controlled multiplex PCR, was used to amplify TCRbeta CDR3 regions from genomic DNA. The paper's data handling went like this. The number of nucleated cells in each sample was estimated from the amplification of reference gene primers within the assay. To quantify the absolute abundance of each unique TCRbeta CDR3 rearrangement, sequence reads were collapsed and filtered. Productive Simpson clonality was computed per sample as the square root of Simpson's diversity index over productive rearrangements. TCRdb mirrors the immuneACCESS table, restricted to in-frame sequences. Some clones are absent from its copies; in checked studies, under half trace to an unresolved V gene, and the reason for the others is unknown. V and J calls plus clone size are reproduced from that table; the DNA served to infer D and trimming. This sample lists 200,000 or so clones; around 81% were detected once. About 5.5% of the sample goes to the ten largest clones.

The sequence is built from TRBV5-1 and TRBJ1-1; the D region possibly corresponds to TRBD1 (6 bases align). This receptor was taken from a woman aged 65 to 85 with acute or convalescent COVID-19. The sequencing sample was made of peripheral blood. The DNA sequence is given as TGCGCCAGCAGCTTGGAGACAGGCTTGAACACTGAAGCTTTCTTT. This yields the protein CASSLETGLNTEAFF.